The 7 T cell receptor beta chains given below trace back to one sample, sequenced in a study of T-cell reconstitution after alpha-beta-depleted transplantation in children. Researchers prepared the TCRbeta library using unique molecular identifiers, the study reports. Each CDR3 protein gets one entry after TCRdb re-called the PCR reads with MiXCR. The profile shows more than 450,000 distinct CDR3 sequences, around 19% of them singletons. The specimen was PBMCs from the stem cell graft donor, collected from the stem cell graft. The receptors were gathered from a human donor who donated a stem cell graft to a child with acute lymphoblastic leukemia.

This clonotype was counted only a few times. The rearrangement links TRBV20-1 to TRBJ2-3; TRBD2 matches 7 bases. V gave up 5 bases and J gave up 1 base; unmatched junction bases: 6. Germline V CDR1 and CDR2: DFQATT, SNEGSKA (reference sequence). The CDR3 contains 14 residues. DNA for the CDR3: TGCAGTGCTCCCAAAGCGGGACGCACAGATACGCAGTATTTT. Translation: CSAPKAGRTDTQYF.

This clonotype turned up a few times. The J gene is TRBJ1-2, the V gene TRBV7-9; D not resolved. Trimming cost V 5 bases and J 4 bases, with 23 bases left between them. Germline CDR1 SEHNR, CDR2 FQNEAQ (reference sequence). CDR3 length: 17 amino acids. CDR3 sequence: CASSPKYMEQPIYGYTF. In DNA, the CDR3 is TGTGCCAGCAGCCCTAAATATATGGAACAGCCCATCTATGGCTACACCTTC. Full variable domain (remainder filled in from reference TRBV7-9 and TRBJ1-2): DTGVSQNPRHKITKRGQNVTFRCDPISEHNRLYWYRQTLGQGPEFLTYFQNEAQLEKSRLLSDRFSAERPKGSFSTLEIQRTEQGDSAMYLCASSPKYMEQPIYGYTFGSGTRLTVV.

This clonotype was picked up a small number of times. The chain employs TRBV29-1 and TRBJ2-2; no reliable D call. This CDR3 has 15 residues. Trimming took 4 bases from V and 0 from J, leaving 12 bases between them. Germline CDR1 reads SQVTM; CDR2 reads ANQGSEA. CDR3 region: CSVVGLDANTGELFF. CDR3 sequence (DNA): TGCAGCGTTGTAGGTCTAGACGCGAACACCGGGGAGCTGTTTTTT.

This clonotype has a handful of counts. V usage is TRBV20-1 and J usage is TRBJ1-2; D ambiguous. The CDR3 consists of 14 residues. V was cut by 0 bases and J by 3 bases, with 11 bases left in between. The germline V gene encodes CDR1 DFQATT and CDR2 SNEGSKA (reference sequence). The chain's CDR3 is CSAREFGEYYGYTF. The CDR3 DNA reads as TGCAGTGCTAGAGAATTTGGGGAGTACTATGGCTACACCTTC.

DNA for the CDR3: TGTGCCAGCAGTTACTCAGCCGGACTCCGGAGCTCCTACGAGCAGTACTTC. Translation: CASSYSAGLRSSYEQYF. The chain is built from TRBV6-2 or TRBV6-3 and TRBJ2-7; TRBD2 might be the D (5 bases). This CDR3 region has 17 residues. Germline V lookup: CDR1 MNHEY, CDR2 SVGEGT. V lost 0 bases to trimming and J lost 0 bases, with 15 bases between them.

This clonotype was seen a handful of times. The chain joins TRBV24-1 to TRBJ1-5; D unresolved. Germline CDR1 KGHDR, CDR2 SFDVKD. V lost 7 bases to trimming and J lost 6 bases, with 12 bases between them. CDR3 length: 13 amino acids. The CDR3 here is CATRLGDGQPQHF. CDR3 sequence (DNA): TGTGCCACCAGGTTGGGTGACGGTCAGCCCCAGCATTTT.

V usage is TRBV5-1 and J usage is TRBJ2-1; D perhaps matches TRBD1 (5 bases). The germline V and J ends were trimmed by 2 bases and 6 bases, with 12 bases remaining between them. Germline V gene data show CDR1 as SGHRS and CDR2 as YFSETQ. This CDR3 comprises 14 residues. In nucleotides, the CDR3 is TGCGCCAGCAGCTTAGCAGGGTTCGGCAATGAGCAGTTCTTC. Translation gives CASSLAGFGNEQFF.